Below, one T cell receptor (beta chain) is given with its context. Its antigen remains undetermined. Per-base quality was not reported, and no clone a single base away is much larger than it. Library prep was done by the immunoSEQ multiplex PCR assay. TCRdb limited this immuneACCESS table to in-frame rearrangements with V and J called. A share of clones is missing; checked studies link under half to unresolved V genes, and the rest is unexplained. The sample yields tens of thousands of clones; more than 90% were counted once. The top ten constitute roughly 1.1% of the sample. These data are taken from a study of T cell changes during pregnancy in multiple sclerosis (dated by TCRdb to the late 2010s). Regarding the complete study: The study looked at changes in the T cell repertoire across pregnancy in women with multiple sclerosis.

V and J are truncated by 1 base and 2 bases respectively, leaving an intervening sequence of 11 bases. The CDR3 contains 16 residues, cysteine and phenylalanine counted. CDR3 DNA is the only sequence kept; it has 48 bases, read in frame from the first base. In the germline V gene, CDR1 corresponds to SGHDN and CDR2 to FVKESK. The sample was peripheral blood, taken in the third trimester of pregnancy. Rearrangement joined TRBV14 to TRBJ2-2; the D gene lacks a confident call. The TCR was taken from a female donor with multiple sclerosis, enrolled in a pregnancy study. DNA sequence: TGTGCCAGCAGCCAAGTCTCACCCTATAACACCGGGGAGCTGTTTTTT. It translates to CASSQVSPYNTGELFF.